These 16 T cell receptor beta chains were sequenced from one sample in a study of OX40 agonist ivuxolimab in advanced cancers. This table comes from immunoSEQ multiplex PCR, and its TCRdb copy is limited to in-frame clones, with some not included. The sample holds 11,000 to 15,000 clones; more than 65% are singletons and the top ten take 25% to 35%. The input for sequencing was CD4+ or CD8+ T cells sorted from blood, taken in a trial of the OX40 agonist ivuxolimab. Receptors were obtained from an adult with an advanced solid tumor such as melanoma, head and neck, liver or kidney cancer.

The gene calls are TRBV29-1 and TRBJ2-7, with 7 bases fitting TRBD1. The V gene end was trimmed by 6 bases and the J gene end by 3 bases; junction bases not matched to a gene: 17. The CDR3 consists of 16 residues. Looked up from germline, CDR1 is SQVTM and CDR2 is ANQGSEA. The CDR3 sequence is CSVGTAFGFEDYEQYF. The CDR3 DNA reads TGCAGCGTGGGGACAGCCTTCGGGTTTGAGGACTACGAGCAGTACTTC.

The rearrangement uses TRBV2 and TRBJ1-1; D is unresolved. V lost 2 bases and J 5 bases, leaving 6 bases between the germline ends. This CDR3 is built from 12 residues. Germline V gene data show CDR1 as SNHLY and CDR2 as FYNNEI. CDR3 DNA sequence: TGTGCCAGCAGTGAAAGAGGTACTGAAGCTTTCTTT. Protein product: CASSERGTEAFF.

The J gene is TRBJ2-5, the V gene TRBV25-1; 7 bases match TRBD1. The CDR3 extends over 15 amino acids. The germline V gene has CDR1 MGHDK and CDR2 SYGVNS. The J segment lost 5 bases and the V segment lost 3 bases, leaving 9 bases of the junction unmatched. CDR3 sequence: CASSDNRGKTETQYF. CDR3 nucleotides: TGTGCCAGCAGTGACAACAGGGGCAAAACGGAGACCCAGTACTTC.

The V gene is TRBV5-4, the J gene TRBJ2-2, with TRBD2 identical over 9 bases. V lost 2 bases, J lost 6 bases, and 5 bases stayed unmatched. CDR1 is SGHNT and CDR2 is YYREEE in the germline V gene (reference sequence). CDR3 size: 15 residues. The CDR3, as DNA: TGTGCCAGCAGCTTCGCGGGAGGGCCCCCCGGGGAGCTGTTTTTT. Its translation: CASSFAGGPPGELFF.

The chain is built from TRBV5-4 and TRBJ2-6; D remains ambiguous. CDR1 is SGHNT, CDR2 YYREEE, per germline (reference sequence). Trimming took off 1 base at V and 0 bases at J, with 5 bases between the two ends. The CDR3 is 15 residues long. In DNA, the CDR3 is TGTGCCAGCAGCTTGCCAGGCTCTGGGGCCAACGTCCTGACTTTC. This encodes CASSLPGSGANVLTF.

This chain joins TRBV6-5 and TRBJ2-1, with D unresolved. The CDR3 length is 15 residues. Trimming pared 0 bases from V and 7 bases from J, leaving 13 bases between. Germline lookup yields CDR1 MNHEY and CDR2 SVGAGI. Here the CDR3 reads CASSYSKRLWNEQFF. The CDR3 DNA sequence: TGTGCCAGCAGTTACTCTAAGCGACTGTGGAATGAGCAGTTCTTC.

This chain connects TRBV6-4 to TRBJ2-5; D possibly corresponds to TRBD2 (5 bases). The CDR3 loop spans 15 amino acids. V lost 6 bases, J lost 0 bases, and 14 bases lay in between. Germline lookup yields CDR1 MRHNA and CDR2 SNTAGT. CDR3 in amino acids: CASSQVSGDQETQYF. The DNA of the CDR3 is TGTGCCAGCAGCCAAGTAAGCGGAGACCAAGAGACCCAGTACTTC.

A single count supports this clone. The rearrangement links TRBV28 to TRBJ2-2; TRBD1 or TRBD2 may be the D gene (8 bases each). The germline CDR1 and CDR2 sequences are MDHEN and SYDVKM. Trimming took 4 bases from V and 1 from J, leaving 25 bases between them. This CDR3 spans 20 amino acids. The chain's CDR3 is CASSSDRGREGIWNTGELFF. CDR3 nucleotides: TGTGCCAGCAGTTCAGACAGGGGTCGGGAGGGAATCTGGAACACCGGGGAGCTGTTTTTT.

The V call is TRBV28, the J call TRBJ2-5; 12 bases align to TRBD2. This CDR3 region has 17 residues. V shed 4 bases and J 0 bases; nucleotides not matched to a gene: 6. CDR1 is MDHEN, CDR2 SYDVKM, per germline. In DNA form, the CDR3 reads TGTGCCAGCAGTTCGGGGACTAGCGGGCTGTACCAAGAGACCCAGTACTTC. It translates to CASSSGTSGLYQETQYF.

The rearrangement links TRBV10-3 to TRBJ2-3; D gene uncertain. Germline-derived CDR1 and CDR2 are ENHRY and SYGVKD. The length of the CDR3 is 15 residues. V was shortened by 4 bases and J by 1 base, with 12 bases between the two germline ends. The CDR3 loop reads CAISGADPGTDTQYF. CDR3 in DNA: TGTGCCATCAGTGGGGCGGACCCAGGCACAGATACGCAGTATTTT.

The count of this clone is one. The J gene is TRBJ1-3, the V gene TRBV7-1, with a weak D call TRBD1 (5 bases). TRBV7-1 is flagged as an ORF with uncertain function. The V and J ends lost 4 bases and 7 bases respectively, with 11 bases between them. This CDR3 region has 13 residues. The CDR3 is CASSLGGWNTIYF. CDR3 in DNA: TGTGCCAGCAGCTTGGGGGGGTGGAACACCATATATTTT.

V usage is TRBV9 and J usage is TRBJ2-1, with D perhaps matching TRBD2 (5 bases). V dropped 0 bases and J dropped 4 bases, with 11 bases sitting between them. The CDR3 sequence is 15 residues long. The germline V gene encodes CDR1 SGDLS and CDR2 YYNGEE. Here the CDR3 reads CASSVGGRGYNEQFF. The CDR3 DNA is TGTGCCAGCAGCGTAGGGGGTCGGGGTTACAATGAGCAGTTCTTC. The complete variable domain, with remaining parts taken from reference TRBV9 and TRBJ2-1, reads DSGVTQTPKHLITATGQRVTLRCSPRSGDLSVYWYQQSLDQGLQFLIQYYNGEERAKGNILERFSAQQFPDLHSELNLSSLELGDSALYFCASSVGGRGYNEQFFGPGTRLTVL.

The chain combines TRBV7-6 with TRBJ2-7; possible D gene TRBD2, 5 bases. Germline loops: CDR1 SGHVS, CDR2 FNYEAQ. The CDR3 covers 13 residues. Deletions cut 4 bases from V and 3 bases from J, with 10 bases between. The CDR3 DNA is TGTGCCAGCAGCTCGAGCGGATACTACGAGCAGTACTTC. This translates into CASSSSGYYEQYF.

This clone was counted between two and nine times. The chain uses TRBV27 and TRBJ1-2; D is unclear. CDR3 length: 11 residues. The V end was cut by 10 bases, the J end by 4 bases, with 10 bases between. Germline lookup yields CDR1 MNHEY and CDR2 SMNVEV (reference sequence). The CDR3 protein is CANSSGYGYTF. The CDR3 DNA reads TGTGCCAACTCGTCAGGCTATGGCTACACCTTC.

This chain uses TRBV5-4 with TRBJ2-7, with 9 bases fitting TRBD2. Germline CDR1 and CDR2: SGHNT and YYREEE (reference sequence). The CDR3 consists of 14 residues. V shed 2 bases, J shed 3 bases, and the junction held 3 bases outside the gene matches. This CDR3 is CASSFAAGGYEQYF. As DNA, the CDR3 is TGTGCCAGCAGCTTCGCAGCGGGAGGCTACGAGCAGTACTTC.

The chain couples TRBV4-1 to TRBJ2-4, with D tentatively TRBD2 (5 bases). Trimming removed 4 bases at V and 8 bases at J, with 15 bases between. Germline loops: CDR1 MGHRA, CDR2 YSYEKL. This CDR3 spans 14 amino acids. CDR3 in amino acids: CASSLGGSRDIQYF. The CDR3 DNA reads as TGCGCCAGCAGCCTTGGCGGGTCTAGGGACATTCAGTACTTC.